Below are 31 T cell receptor beta chains sequenced from a single sample in a study of shared clonotypes between healthy human individuals (dated by TCRdb to the early 2020s). For the CD8 naive samples, CD45RO-negative cells were positively selected for CCR7, yielding a CD45RA+CCR7+ population from which TemRA cells were excluded. The library was obtained by the immunoSEQ multiplex PCR assay. As stored in TCRdb, this immuneACCESS dataset retains in-frame rearrangements with V and J assigned. A fraction of the clones does not appear; measured against another copy, unresolved V genes explain less than half of the discrepancy, and the remainder lacks a known reason. The sample contains about 2.1 million clones, approximately 92% of them found a single time. The ten biggest clones cover over 1.5% of the sample. Sequenced material: naive CD8+ T cells from PBMCs. The meaning of the sample's cell subset or site label: CD45RA+CCR7+. Every receptor here comes from a man aged 18 to 30 in good health. Some clones in this sample may be carry-over from other donors' samples.

This clone appeared a single time. The chain has TRBV28 and TRBJ1-2; 9 nucleotides align to TRBD1. The CDR3 runs to 16 residues. The J segment lost 8 bases and the V segment lost 7 bases, leaving 17 bases of the junction unmatched. The V gene's germline CDR1 is MDHEN and CDR2 SYDVKM. CDR3 sequence reads: CASITRQGDGPRGYTF. The DNA of the CDR3 is TGTGCCAGCATCACCCGACAGGGGGATGGTCCGAGGGGCTACACCTTC.

The J gene is TRBJ2-2, the V gene TRBV29-1, with 7 bases that match TRBD1. Trimming cost V 6 bases and J 5 bases; bases outside gene matches: 12. There are 15 residues in the CDR3. CDR1 is SQVTM and CDR2 is ANQGSEA in the germline V gene. As DNA, the CDR3 is TGCAGCGTCCCAGGGGGTACAGGGGTGACCGGGGAGCTGTTTTTT. It yields the protein CSVPGGTGVTGELFF.

The chain combines TRBV27 with TRBJ2-7, with 11 bases identical to TRBD1. J gave up 6 bases and V 4 bases, and 2 bases lay outside the gene matches. The CDR3 has 13 amino acids. CDR1 is MNHEY and CDR2 is SMNVEV in the germline V gene (reference sequence). The CDR3 sequence is CASSWGQGVEQYF. The CDR3 region has the DNA TGTGCCAGCAGTTGGGGACAGGGGGTCGAGCAGTACTTC.

This sequence joins TRBV28 and TRBJ1-5, with D tentatively TRBD1 (6 bases). V lost 5 bases and J lost 0, with 17 bases in between. Germline V CDR1 and CDR2: MDHEN, SYDVKM. CDR3 size: 17 residues. CDR3 protein: CASSADSNFYSNQPQHF. CDR3 coding DNA: TGTGCCAGCAGTGCGGACAGTAACTTCTATAGCAATCAGCCCCAGCATTTT.

The chain uses TRBV15 and TRBJ2-1; 7 bases are a match to TRBD2. CDR1 and CDR2 (germline): LNHNV, YYDKDF (reference sequence). Trimming cost V 8 bases and J 7 bases; bases outside gene matches: 8. The CDR3 runs 13 residues. Here the CDR3 reads CATCKREGNEQFF. As DNA, the CDR3 is TGTGCCACCTGCAAGCGGGAAGGGAATGAGCAGTTCTTC.

This chain connects TRBV5-1 to TRBJ2-1; D gene ambiguous. V dropped 0 bases and J dropped 5 bases, with 9 bases sitting between them. Germline V gene sequence: CDR1 SGHRS, CDR2 YFSETQ. The CDR3 runs 14 residues. CDR3 DNA sequence: TGCGCCAGCAGCTTGGAGGGCAGCCACAATGAGCAGTTCTTC. The encoded protein is CASSLEGSHNEQFF.

This clone has more than one count but fewer than ten. The gene calls are TRBV27 and TRBJ1-2; D unresolved. The CDR3 loop spans 10 amino acids. Germline V gene lookup returns CDR1 MNHEY and CDR2 SMNVEV (reference sequence). Trimming left V 8 bases short and J 6 bases short, with 7 bases between. The CDR3 sequence is CASWRDGYTF. CDR3 coding DNA: TGTGCCAGCTGGAGGGATGGCTACACCTTC.

This chain uses TRBV4-1 with TRBJ2-7; perhaps D is TRBD1 or TRBD2 (5 bases each). CDR1 and CDR2 from the germline V gene are MGHRA and YSYEKL. Trimming took off 3 bases at V and 4 bases at J, with 13 bases between the two ends. This CDR3 region has 14 residues. In DNA, the CDR3 is TGCGCCAGCAGCCACTCCCTGGGGGTATACGAGCAGTACTTC. This encodes CASSHSLGVYEQYF.

This clone was counted once. The V and J genes are TRBV7-9 and TRBJ2-2; 8 bases are a match to TRBD2. The V gene's germline CDR1 is SEHNR and CDR2 FQNEAQ (reference sequence). The CDR3 runs 14 residues. J was trimmed by 3 bases and V by 6 bases; bases with no gene match: 3. CDR3: CASSAGGHTGELFF. The DNA of the CDR3 is TGTGCCAGCAGTGCGGGGGGCCACACCGGGGAGCTGTTTTTT.

As regards this clone: At the DNA level, this CDR3 is encoded by other sequences in the same sample as well. This chain joins TRBV7-9 and TRBJ2-7; D possibly uses TRBD1 or TRBD2 (5 bases each). This CDR3 spans 14 amino acids. With 4 bases removed from V and 4 bases from J, the gap between germline ends came to 14 bases. In germline, CDR1 is SEHNR, CDR2 FQNEAQ (reference sequence). Here the CDR3 reads CASSSPGTGYEQYF. In DNA form, the CDR3 reads TGTGCCAGCAGCTCGCCCGGGACGGGGTACGAGCAGTACTTC.

This clone showed up just once. The identical CDR3 is also encoded by other nucleotide sequences in the sample. The V call is TRBV6-5, the J call TRBJ2-2; no firm D call. There are 13 residues in the CDR3. CDR1 and CDR2 (germline): MNHEY, SVGAGI. The ends were cut back, 0 bases at V and 6 bases at J, with 5 bases in the middle. Written as DNA, the CDR3 is TGTGCCAGCAGTTACTCTAAGGCCGGGGAGCTGTTTTTT. The encoded protein is CASSYSKAGELFF.

The count of this clone is one. The V and J genes are TRBV6-5 and TRBJ2-2; no clear D gene. With 0 bases removed from V and 9 bases from J, the gap between germline ends came to 5 bases. The CDR3 has 12 amino acids. From germline, CDR1 is MNHEY and CDR2 SVGAGI. CDR3 sequence (DNA): TGTGCCAGCAGTTACTCTATGCGGGAGCTGTTTTTT. It is translated as CASSYSMRELFF.

V is TRBV7-6 and J is TRBJ2-7, with 7 bases that match TRBD2. The CDR3 totals 18 residues. The germline V gene has CDR1 SGHVS and CDR2 FNYEAQ. The trim removed 2 bases at V and 3 bases at J, leaving 16 bases unmatched. CDR3 protein: CASSLKWGGAGAIYEQYF. CDR3 sequence (DNA): TGTGCCAGCAGCTTAAAATGGGGCGGGGCGGGAGCCATCTACGAGCAGTACTTC.

The genes are TRBV5-1 and TRBJ1-1; D is unresolved. Looked up from germline, CDR1 is SGHRS and CDR2 is YFSETQ. Trimming removed 0 bases from V and 0 bases from J, with 12 bases in between. The CDR3 spans 16 residues. The CDR3 nucleotides read TGCGCCAGCAGCTTGGTGGCATGGGGAATGAACACTGAAGCTTTCTTT. Its translation is CASSLVAWGMNTEAFF.

The V call is TRBV4-1, the J call TRBJ2-1; 9 bases map to TRBD2. The CDR3 covers 16 residues. J was trimmed by 8 bases and V by 0 bases; bases with no gene match: 8. Germline V gene sequence: CDR1 MGHRA, CDR2 YSYEKL. The CDR3 DNA reads as TGCGCCAGCAGCCAAGATCCCAAGCGGGAGGACTATGAGCAGTTCTTC. Its translation is CASSQDPKREDYEQFF.

A single count supports this clone. The chain combines TRBV7-2 with TRBJ2-5, with 7 bases aligning to TRBD1. Trimming took 2 bases from V and 5 from J; bases not matched to a gene: 11. Germline lookup yields CDR1 SGHTA and CDR2 FQGNSA. CDR3 length equals 16 residues. The CDR3 nucleotides read TGTGCCAGCAGCTTATGGGGGACACTGACAGGGGAGACCCAGTACTTC. Translating it yields CASSLWGTLTGETQYF.

The count of this clone is one. The DNA for the CDR3 is TGTGCCAGCAGCTGGCGGGACAGGGGGCGATTCGAGCAGTACTTC. Protein product: CASSWRDRGRFEQYF. This chain joins TRBV5-8 and TRBJ2-7; 12 bases match TRBD1. The V segment lost 3 bases and the J segment 6 bases; nucleotides outside the gene matches: 7. The length of the CDR3 is 15 residues. CDR1 is SGHTS, CDR2 YDEGEE, per germline.

V and J are TRBV4-1 and TRBJ2-2; 7 bases agree with TRBD1. Germline lookup yields CDR1 MGHRA and CDR2 YSYEKL. Trimming removed 5 bases from V and 4 bases from J; junction bases left unmatched: 10. The CDR3 runs 16 residues. CDR3 nucleotide sequence: TGCGCCAGCAGCGAAAAGCGCAGGGACAGCACCGGGGAGCTGTTTTTT. Translated, it gives CASSEKRRDSTGELFF.

The chain recombines TRBV7-9 with TRBJ2-7, with D possibly being TRBD2 (6 bases). The CDR3 consists of 13 residues. Germline CDR1 reads SEHNR; CDR2 reads FQNEAQ (reference sequence). The V end lost 10 bases, the J end lost 5 bases, and 18 bases lay between the germline ends. CDR3 bases: TGTGCCACCGGCGGAGGGTCCTGGAACGAGCAGTACTTC. This encodes CATGGGSWNEQYF.

This clone was observed a few times. CDR3 region: CASSSKGGRYTEAFF. In DNA, the CDR3 is TGTGCCAGCAGCTCGAAAGGCGGGCGATACACTGAAGCTTTCTTT. The V call is TRBV6-5, the J call TRBJ1-1; D not resolved. Trimming removed 6 bases from V and 3 bases from J, with 17 bases in between. The CDR3 totals 15 residues. CDR1 and CDR2 (germline): MNHEY, SVGAGI.

The chain joins TRBV5-6 to TRBJ2-3; no clear D gene. The CDR3 totals 13 residues. Per germline, CDR1 SGHDT and CDR2 YYEEEE. The germline V and J ends were trimmed by 4 bases and 4 bases, with 10 bases remaining between them. CDR3 protein: CASSPPLADTQYF. The DNA of the CDR3 is TGTGCCAGCAGCCCTCCTCTAGCAGATACGCAGTATTTT.

The chain recombines TRBV5-6 with TRBJ2-6; the D is unclear. This CDR3 spans 13 amino acids. The V gene lost 4 bases and the J gene lost 0 bases, with 2 bases spanning the gap. The V gene's germline CDR1 is SGHDT and CDR2 YYEEEE. CDR3 in amino acids: CASSTSGANVLTF. The CDR3 bases are TGTGCCAGCAGCACCTCTGGGGCCAACGTCCTGACTTTC.

The chain links TRBV5-1 to TRBJ1-3, with 9 bases fitting TRBD1. Germline CDR1 and CDR2: SGHRS and YFSETQ. The V gene end was trimmed by 1 base and the J gene end by 8 bases; junction bases not matched to a gene: 7. CDR3 size: 15 residues. The CDR3 loop reads CASSLTPGQGDTIYF. The DNA of the CDR3 is TGCGCCAGCAGCTTGACCCCGGGACAGGGAGACACCATATATTTT.

This sequence joins TRBV19 and TRBJ1-2; D gene ambiguous. CDR3 length: 15 amino acids. From germline, CDR1 is LNHDA and CDR2 SQIVND (reference sequence). V was clipped by 2 bases and J by 6 bases, with 16 bases between them. The CDR3 protein is CASSILTDGVDGYTF. In nucleotides, the CDR3 is TGTGCCAGTAGTATACTAACAGACGGCGTAGATGGCTACACCTTC. The full variable domain, with the rest looked up from reference TRBV19 and TRBJ1-2, is DGGITQSPKYLFRKEGQNVTLSCEQNLNHDAMYWYRQDPGQGLRLIYYSQIVNDFQKGDIAEGYSVSREKKESFPLTVTSAQKNPTAFYLCASSILTDGVDGYTFGSGTRLTVV.

The rearrangement links TRBV15 to TRBJ1-4; D is perhaps TRBD1 (6 bases). The length of the CDR3 is 16 residues. CDR1 is LNHNV, CDR2 YYDKDF, per germline (reference sequence). V was pared by 0 bases and J by 4 bases, with 12 bases between. CDR3 region: CATSRDADSVNEKLFF. CDR3 bases: TGTGCCACCAGCAGAGATGCGGACAGCGTTAATGAAAAACTGTTTTTT.

This chain links TRBV5-1 with TRBJ2-7, with D possibly TRBD2 on 6 matching bases. CDR3 length equals 14 residues. The V end was cut by 4 bases, the J end by 0 bases, with 11 bases between. Germline V gene sequence: CDR1 SGHRS, CDR2 YFSETQ. As DNA, the CDR3 is TGCGCCAGCAGCGCAGCCGGGAGCTCCTACGAGCAGTACTTC. Protein product: CASSAAGSSYEQYF.

This chain connects TRBV27 to TRBJ2-1; TRBD2 is a possible D gene (6 bases). The V end lost 6 bases, the J end lost 6 bases, and 30 bases lay between the germline ends. CDR1 and CDR2 from the germline V gene are MNHEY and SMNVEV (reference sequence). This CDR3 is built from 19 residues. As DNA, the CDR3 is TGTGCCAGCAGGGCCATCTACGGGGATAGCGTGGAGGAGGGCAATGAGCAGTTCTTC. It translates to CASRAIYGDSVEEGNEQFF.

The V gene is TRBV28, the J gene TRBJ1-2; weak D call: TRBD1 (6 bases). Germline CDR1 MDHEN, CDR2 SYDVKM. V shed 2 bases and J shed 8 bases, with 9 bases lying between them. The length of the CDR3 is 12 residues. This CDR3 is CASSLGGPGYTF. The DNA for the CDR3 is TGTGCCAGCAGTTTAGGGGGGCCGGGCTACACCTTC.

The chain employs TRBV28 and TRBJ2-7; TRBD2 aligns across 12 bases. V shed 3 bases, J shed 2 bases, and the junction held 11 bases outside the gene matches. The CDR3 is made up of 18 amino acids. Germline loops: CDR1 MDHEN, CDR2 SYDVKM. CDR3 sequence: CASSFPRTSGKPAYEQYF. Here the CDR3 DNA reads TGTGCCAGCAGTTTTCCACGGACTAGCGGGAAACCAGCCTACGAGCAGTACTTC.

The chain joins TRBV19 to TRBJ2-1, with 9 bases fitting TRBD1. Germline V lookup: CDR1 LNHDA, CDR2 SQIVND (reference sequence). Losses at the gene ends were 6 bases for V and 12 bases for J; bases not matched to a gene: 15. CDR3 length: 15 residues. The CDR3 DNA reads as TGTGCCAGTAGAGCCGGGACAGGGATAAATGGTGGGCAGTTCTTC. This codes for CASRAGTGINGGQFF.

This sequence joins TRBV2 and TRBJ2-1; TRBD2 is a possible D gene (6 bases). This CDR3 region has 13 residues. V lost 7 bases to trimming and J lost 6 bases, with 13 bases between them. Per germline, CDR1 SNHLY and CDR2 FYNNEI. The CDR3 DNA reads TGTGCCAGCATTACCGCGGGAAGCAATGAGCAGTTCTTC. Translating gives CASITAGSNEQFF.